The 11 T cell receptor beta chains in this list originate from one sample, sequenced in a study of CD8 T cells in ankylosing spondylitis. In TCRdb, the 5' RACE reads were re-called with MiXCR into one record per CDR3 protein. The table lists about 39,000 distinct CDR3 sequences, 3.5% to 4% of them singletons. What was sequenced was blood, either unsorted or a sorted T cell fraction (not recorded which). The receptors stem from a female donor with ankylosing spondylitis or in good health (not recorded which).

At least ten counts were recorded for this clonotype. The rearrangement links TRBV9 to TRBJ2-7; D tentatively fits TRBD1 or TRBD2 (5 bases each). The CDR3 has 13 residues. Per the germline V gene, CDR1 is SGDLS and CDR2 is YYNGEE. The germline V and J ends were trimmed by 0 bases and 6 bases, with 10 bases remaining between them. CDR3 residues: CASSVVPGPEQYF. The CDR3 DNA is TGTGCCAGCAGCGTAGTTCCGGGACCCGAGCAGTACTTC.

Ten or more counts support this clonotype. V usage is TRBV9 and J usage is TRBJ2-7; D is unclear. The V gene's germline CDR1 is SGDLS and CDR2 YYNGEE. Trimming removed 3 bases at V and 3 bases at J, with 16 bases between. This CDR3 contains 15 residues. CDR3 DNA sequence: TGTGCCAGCAGCGCCCTGCCGGACGAGATCTACGAGCAGTACTTC. Its protein is CASSALPDEIYEQYF.

In its sample, this clonotype ranks as medium-sized. This chain links TRBV9 with TRBJ2-6, with 7 bases lining up with TRBD2. The trim removed 4 bases at V and 13 bases at J, leaving 14 bases unmatched. The germline V gene encodes CDR1 SGDLS and CDR2 YYNGEE. This CDR3 is built from 15 residues. CDR3 sequence reads: CASSPQLRGERVLTF. The DNA of the CDR3 is TGTGCCAGCAGCCCACAACTCCGGGGGGAGCGAGTCCTGACTTTC.

This clonotype was seen many times. This chain uses TRBV9 with TRBJ1-3, with D perhaps matching TRBD1 (5 bases). CDR1 SGDLS and CDR2 YYNGEE come from the germline V gene. The CDR3 runs to 17 residues. Trimming removed 0 bases from V and 4 bases from J, with 17 bases in between. The CDR3 bases are TGTGCCAGCAGCGTAGAACCCAGGGCGCTTGCAGGAAACACCATATATTTT. Its translation is CASSVEPRALAGNTIYF.

The sample holds many counts of this clonotype. The V and J genes are TRBV9 and TRBJ2-7; tentatively, D is TRBD1 or TRBD2 (6 bases each). The V gene's germline CDR1 is SGDLS and CDR2 YYNGEE. V lost 2 bases and J lost 3, with 12 bases in between. The length of the CDR3 is 14 residues. The CDR3 DNA is TGTGCCAGCAGCGTTACGGGGGCGGTCTACGAGCAGTACTTC. The encoded protein is CASSVTGAVYEQYF.

This clonotype occurred many times. V and J are TRBV9 and TRBJ2-1, with 9 bases identical to TRBD1. V shed 3 bases, J shed 5 bases, and the junction held 9 bases outside the gene matches. This CDR3 comprises 16 residues. Germline V gene sequence: CDR1 SGDLS, CDR2 YYNGEE. This CDR3 reads CASSETGQGTNNEQFF. The CDR3 region has the DNA TGTGCCAGCAGCGAGACGGGACAGGGTACCAACAATGAGCAGTTCTTC.

This clonotype came up many times. The chain links TRBV9 to TRBJ2-7, with D possibly matching TRBD1 (6 bases). The CDR3 has 15 amino acids. Trimming shortened V by 4 bases and J by 6 bases, and 20 bases separated the two germline ends. Per the germline V gene, CDR1 is SGDLS and CDR2 is YYNGEE. The CDR3 protein is CASSLEGTPLSEQYF. CDR3 coding DNA: TGTGCCAGCAGCTTAGAAGGGACACCACTTTCCGAGCAGTACTTC.

This clonotype was picked up a small number of times. This chain connects TRBV9 to TRBJ2-3; maybe TRBD1 (5 bases). CDR1 and CDR2 (germline): SGDLS, YYNGEE. The CDR3 sequence is 15 residues long. V lost 0 bases, J lost 0 bases, and 8 bases lay in between. This CDR3 is CASSVGQHSTDTQYF. The DNA of the CDR3 is TGTGCCAGCAGCGTAGGACAGCACAGCACAGATACGCAGTATTTT.

This clonotype has ten or more counts. The chain carries TRBV9 and TRBJ2-3; possible D gene TRBD2, 6 bases. Germline CDR1 reads SGDLS; CDR2 reads YYNGEE. The germline V and J ends were trimmed by 0 bases and 6 bases, with 11 bases remaining between them. The CDR3 totals 14 residues. The CDR3 nucleotides read TGTGCCAGCAGCGTAGAATTAGGGAGGGATACGCAGTATTTT. This encodes CASSVELGRDTQYF.

This clonotype has ten or more counts. CDR3 protein: CASSGRTGVNTGELFF. The CDR3 DNA is TGTGCCAGCAGCGGACGGACAGGGGTTAACACCGGGGAGCTGTTTTTT. The V call is TRBV9, the J call TRBJ2-2; 9 bases are a match to TRBD1. Per the germline V gene, CDR1 is SGDLS and CDR2 is YYNGEE. This CDR3 has 16 residues. V gave up 3 bases and J gave up 2 bases; unmatched junction bases: 5.

This clonotype was seen ten or more times. This chain connects TRBV9 to TRBJ2-3; 11 bases match TRBD2. J lost 2 bases, V lost 0 bases, and 5 bases had no gene match. Germline lookup yields CDR1 SGDLS and CDR2 YYNGEE. This CDR3 is built from 17 residues. The CDR3 region has the DNA TGTGCCAGCAGCGTAGGATCTAGCGGGGGGCACACAGATACGCAGTATTTT. It yields the protein CASSVGSSGGHTDTQYF.